The entry below gives a single T cell receptor (beta chain) sequence along with its context. Its antigen is unidentified. The time point is: pretreatment peripheral blood. This sample was taken from a study of PD-L1 blockade in urothelial cancer. Trimming took off 0 bases at V and 15 bases at J, with 13 bases between the two ends. Germline V CDR1 and CDR2: SGHDT, YYEEEE. There are 12 residues in the CDR3. Study-wide results and limits: Durable-benefit patients had greater expansion of tumor-associated blood clones at 3 weeks.

Clones were sequenced by immunoSEQ multiplex PCR, and TCRdb holds only the in-frame ones, with some missing. The sample lists under 55,000 clones, around nine tenths seen once, with roughly 25% in the top ten. This TCR was recovered from a donor over 35 with urothelial cancer. This chain links TRBV5-6 with TRBJ2-1; tentative D call: TRBD2 (7 bases). Specimen: PBMCs, collected around atezolizumab (anti-PD-L1) treatment. The CDR3 DNA reads TGTGCCAGCAGCTTGGTGGGGGGGGCCGCGTTCTTC. Translated, it gives CASSLVGGAAFF.